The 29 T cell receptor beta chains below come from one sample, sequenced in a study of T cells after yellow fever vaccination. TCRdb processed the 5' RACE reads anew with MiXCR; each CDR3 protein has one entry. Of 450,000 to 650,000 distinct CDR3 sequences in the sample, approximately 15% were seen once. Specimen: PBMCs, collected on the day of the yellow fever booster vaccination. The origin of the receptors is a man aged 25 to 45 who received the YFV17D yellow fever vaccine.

The CDR3 DNA sequence: TGTGCCAGCAGCTTCGTACAGAACAATGAGCAGTTCTTC. It codes for CASSFVQNNEQFF. V usage is TRBV5-6 and J usage is TRBJ2-1, with D hard to call. Germline CDR1 and CDR2: SGHDT and YYEEEE. The CDR3 covers 13 residues. Deletions cut 2 bases from V and 5 bases from J, with 8 bases between. The variable domain in full, completed from reference TRBV5-6 and TRBJ2-1, reads DAGVTQSPTHLIKTRGQQVTLRCSPKSGHDTVSWYQQALGQGPQFIFQYYEEEERQRGNFPDRFSGHQFPNYSSELNVNALLLGDSALYLCASSFVQNNEQFFGPGTRLTVL.

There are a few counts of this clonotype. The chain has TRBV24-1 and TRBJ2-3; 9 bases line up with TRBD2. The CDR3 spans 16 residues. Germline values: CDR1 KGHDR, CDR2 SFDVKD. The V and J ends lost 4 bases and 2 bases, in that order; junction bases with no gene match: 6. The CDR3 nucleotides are TGTGCCACCAGTGACTCCCGACTAGCGGACACAGATACGCAGTATTTT. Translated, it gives CATSDSRLADTDTQYF.

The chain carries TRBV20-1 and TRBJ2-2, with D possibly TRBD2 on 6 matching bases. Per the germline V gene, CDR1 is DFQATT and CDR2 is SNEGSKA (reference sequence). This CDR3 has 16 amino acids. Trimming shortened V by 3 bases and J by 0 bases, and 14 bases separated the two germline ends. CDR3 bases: TGCAGTGCTAGGGGGGGAGCTGTCGCGAACACCGGGGAGCTGTTTTTT. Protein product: CSARGGAVANTGELFF.

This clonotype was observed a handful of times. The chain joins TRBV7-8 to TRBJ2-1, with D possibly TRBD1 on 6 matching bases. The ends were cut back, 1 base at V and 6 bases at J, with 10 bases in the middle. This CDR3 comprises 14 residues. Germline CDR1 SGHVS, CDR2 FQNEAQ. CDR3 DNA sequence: TGTGCCAGCAGCTTAGAACGCAGGGGCAATGAGCAGTTCTTC. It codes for CASSLERRGNEQFF. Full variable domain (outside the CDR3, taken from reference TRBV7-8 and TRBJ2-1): GAGVSQSPRYKVAKRGQDVALRCDPISGHVSLFWYQQALGQGPEFLTYFQNEAQLDKSGLPSDRFFAERPEGSVSTLKIQRTQQEDSAVYLCASSLERRGNEQFFGPGTRLTVL.

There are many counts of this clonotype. This chain's CDR3 is CASSLSRVDTQYF. DNA for the CDR3: TGTGCCAGCAGTTTGTCCCGGGTAGATACGCAGTATTTT. This chain links TRBV12-3 or TRBV12-4 with TRBJ2-3; D is undetermined. The CDR3 runs 13 residues. V lost 3 bases to trimming and J lost 5 bases, with 9 bases between them.

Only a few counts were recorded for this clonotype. The DNA of the CDR3 is TGCAGTGCTAGTGTAGGGCTACCCCAGGCGTACGGAAATGAGCAGTTCTTC. Residues: CSASVGLPQAYGNEQFF. The gene calls are TRBV20-1 and TRBJ2-1, with unresolved D. Germline values: CDR1 DFQATT, CDR2 SNEGSKA (reference sequence). V was pared by 3 bases and J by 7 bases, with 25 bases between. This CDR3 is 17 amino acids long.

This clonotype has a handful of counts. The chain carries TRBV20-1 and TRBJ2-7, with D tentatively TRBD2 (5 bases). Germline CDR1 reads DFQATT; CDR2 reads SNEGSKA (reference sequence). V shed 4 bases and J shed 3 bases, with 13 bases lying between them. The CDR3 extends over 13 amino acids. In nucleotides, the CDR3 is TGCAGTGCTACTAGCACGAGTCGCTACGAGCAGTACTTC. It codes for CSATSTSRYEQYF.

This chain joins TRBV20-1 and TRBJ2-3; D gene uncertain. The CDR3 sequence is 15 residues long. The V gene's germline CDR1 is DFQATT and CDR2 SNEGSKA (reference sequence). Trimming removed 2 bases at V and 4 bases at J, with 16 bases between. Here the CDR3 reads CSARNLQDLPDTQYF. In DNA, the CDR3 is TGCAGTGCTAGAAACCTACAAGACCTTCCAGATACGCAGTATTTT.

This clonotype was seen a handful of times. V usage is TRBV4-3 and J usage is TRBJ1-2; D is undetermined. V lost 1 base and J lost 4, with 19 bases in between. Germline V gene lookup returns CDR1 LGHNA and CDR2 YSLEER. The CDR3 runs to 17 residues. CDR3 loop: CASSQGGGSTLLYGYTF. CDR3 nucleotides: TGCGCCAGCAGCCAAGGTGGTGGCAGCACGCTCCTCTATGGCTACACCTTC.

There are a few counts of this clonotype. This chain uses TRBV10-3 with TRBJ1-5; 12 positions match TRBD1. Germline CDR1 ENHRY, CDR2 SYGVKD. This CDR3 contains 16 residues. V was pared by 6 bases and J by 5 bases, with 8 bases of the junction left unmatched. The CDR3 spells CAISQSGTGGDQPQHF. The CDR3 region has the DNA TGTGCCATCAGCCAAAGCGGGACAGGGGGCGATCAGCCCCAGCATTTT.

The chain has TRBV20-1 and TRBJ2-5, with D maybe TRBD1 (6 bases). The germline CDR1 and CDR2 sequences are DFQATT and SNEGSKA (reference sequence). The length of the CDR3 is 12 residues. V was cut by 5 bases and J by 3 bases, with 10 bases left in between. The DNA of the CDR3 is TGCAGTGCTGCAGGGGCCGAAGAGACCCAGTACTTC. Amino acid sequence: CSAAGAEETQYF.

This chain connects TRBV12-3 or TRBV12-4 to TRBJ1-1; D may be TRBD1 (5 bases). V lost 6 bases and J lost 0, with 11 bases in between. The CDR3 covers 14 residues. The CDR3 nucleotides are TGTGCCAGCAGGGAGACAGAAATGAACACTGAAGCTTTCTTT. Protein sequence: CASRETEMNTEAFF.

In DNA form, the CDR3 reads TGTGCTGCAGCACCGGGACTAGAAGAGACCCAGTACTTC. Translated, it gives CAAAPGLEETQYF. J is TRBJ2-5 and V is TRBV3-1, with TRBD2 matching 8 bases. The germline CDR1 and CDR2 sequences are LGHDT and YNNKEL (reference sequence). CDR3 length: 13 amino acids.

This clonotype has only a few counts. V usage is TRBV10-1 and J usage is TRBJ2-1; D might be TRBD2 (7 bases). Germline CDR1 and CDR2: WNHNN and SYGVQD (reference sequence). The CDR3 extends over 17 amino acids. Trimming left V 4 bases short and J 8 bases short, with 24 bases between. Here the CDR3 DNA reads TGCGCCAGCAGTGGATCCCTCACTAGCGACCACAGGGATGAGCAGTTCTTC. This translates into CASSGSLTSDHRDEQFF.

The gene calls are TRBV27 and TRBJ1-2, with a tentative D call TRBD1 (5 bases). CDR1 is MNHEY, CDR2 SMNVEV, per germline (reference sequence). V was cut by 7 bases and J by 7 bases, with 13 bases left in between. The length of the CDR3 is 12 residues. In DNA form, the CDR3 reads TGTGCCAGCAAAGGGACGCTATTTGGCTACACCTTC. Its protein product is CASKGTLFGYTF.

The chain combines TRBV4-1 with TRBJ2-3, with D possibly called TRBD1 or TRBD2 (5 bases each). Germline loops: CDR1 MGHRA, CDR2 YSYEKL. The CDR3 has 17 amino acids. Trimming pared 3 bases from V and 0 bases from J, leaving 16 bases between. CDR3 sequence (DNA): TGCGCCAGCAGCCAGATGGGACGGACGCTTAGCACAGATACGCAGTATTTT. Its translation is CASSQMGRTLSTDTQYF.

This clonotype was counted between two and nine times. The CDR3 DNA follows: TGTGCCAGCAGCCAAGGCGGGAGAGCCTACGAGCAGTACTTC. Its translation: CASSQGGRAYEQYF. The J gene is TRBJ2-7, the V gene TRBV4-2, with 7 nucleotides matching TRBD2. The germline V gene has CDR1 LGHNA and CDR2 YNFKEQ. The ends lost 1 base at V and 2 bases at J; junction bases unmatched: 2. This CDR3 region has 14 residues.

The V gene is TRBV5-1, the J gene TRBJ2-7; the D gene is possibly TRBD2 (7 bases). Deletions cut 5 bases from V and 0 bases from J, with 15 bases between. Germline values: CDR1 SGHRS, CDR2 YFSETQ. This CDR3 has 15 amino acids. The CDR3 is CASSLGGAGSYEQYF. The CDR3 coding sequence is TGCGCCAGCAGTTTAGGGGGGGCCGGCTCCTACGAGCAGTACTTC.

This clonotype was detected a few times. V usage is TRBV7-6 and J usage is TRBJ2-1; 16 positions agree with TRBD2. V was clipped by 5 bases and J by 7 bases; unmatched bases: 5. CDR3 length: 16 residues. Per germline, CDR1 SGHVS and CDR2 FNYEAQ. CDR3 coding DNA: TGTGCCAGCAGCCCGAGGGGACTAGCGGGAGGGAATGAGCAGTTCTTC. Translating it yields CASSPRGLAGGNEQFF.

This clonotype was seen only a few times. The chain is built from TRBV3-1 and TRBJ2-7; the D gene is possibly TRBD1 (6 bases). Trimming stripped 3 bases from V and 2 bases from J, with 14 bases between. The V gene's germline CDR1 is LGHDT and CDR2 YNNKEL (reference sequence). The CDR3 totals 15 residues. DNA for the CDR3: TGTGCCAGCAGCCAGATGACTGGGGGCCCCTACGAGCAGTACTTC. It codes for CASSQMTGGPYEQYF.

DNA of the CDR3: TGTGCCAGCCGCCGTGGGACAGAGAACACTGAAGCTTTCTTT. This codes for CASRRGTENTEAFF. The V gene is TRBV27, the J gene TRBJ1-1, with TRBD1 matching over 7 bases. This CDR3 is built from 14 residues. CDR1 and CDR2 (germline): MNHEY, SMNVEV (reference sequence). Germline trimming cut 8 bases from V and 1 base from J; bases unmatched to any gene: 7.

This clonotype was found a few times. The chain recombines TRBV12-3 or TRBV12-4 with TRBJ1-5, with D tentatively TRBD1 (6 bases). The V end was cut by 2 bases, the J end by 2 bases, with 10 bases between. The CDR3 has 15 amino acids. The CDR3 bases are TGTGCCAGCAGTTTAACAGGGTCGGGCAATCAGCCCCAGCATTTT. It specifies CASSLTGSGNQPQHF.

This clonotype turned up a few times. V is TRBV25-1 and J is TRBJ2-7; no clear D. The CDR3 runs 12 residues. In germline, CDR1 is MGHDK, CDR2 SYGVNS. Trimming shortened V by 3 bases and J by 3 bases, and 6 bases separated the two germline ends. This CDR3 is CASSEFDYEQYF. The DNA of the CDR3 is TGTGCCAGCAGTGAGTTCGACTACGAGCAGTACTTC.

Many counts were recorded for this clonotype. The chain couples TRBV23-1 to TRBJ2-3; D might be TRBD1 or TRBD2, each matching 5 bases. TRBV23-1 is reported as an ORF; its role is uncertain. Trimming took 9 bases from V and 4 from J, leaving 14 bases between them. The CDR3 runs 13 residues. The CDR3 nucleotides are TGCGCCAGAGGGGTATCGGGACCAGATACGCAGTATTTT. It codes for CARGVSGPDTQYF.

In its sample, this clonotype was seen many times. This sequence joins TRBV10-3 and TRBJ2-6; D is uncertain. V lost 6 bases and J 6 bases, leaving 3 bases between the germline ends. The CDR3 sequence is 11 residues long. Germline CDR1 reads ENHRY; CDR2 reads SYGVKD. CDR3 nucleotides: TGTGCCATCAGCATGGCCAACGTCCTGACTTTC. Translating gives CAISMANVLTF.

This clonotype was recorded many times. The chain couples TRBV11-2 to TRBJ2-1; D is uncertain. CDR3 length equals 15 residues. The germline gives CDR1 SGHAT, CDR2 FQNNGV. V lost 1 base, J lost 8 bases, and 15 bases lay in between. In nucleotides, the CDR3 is TGTGCCAGCAGCTTAGTTCTACTAAGTGGCGATGAGCAGTTCTTC. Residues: CASSLVLLSGDEQFF.

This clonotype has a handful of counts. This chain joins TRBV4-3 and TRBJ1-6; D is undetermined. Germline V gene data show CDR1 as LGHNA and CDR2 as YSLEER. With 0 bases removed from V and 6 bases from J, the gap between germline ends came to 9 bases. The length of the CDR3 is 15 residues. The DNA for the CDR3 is TGCGCCAGCAGCCAAGATGAGGGCCCTAATTCACCCCTCCACTTT. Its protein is CASSQDEGPNSPLHF.

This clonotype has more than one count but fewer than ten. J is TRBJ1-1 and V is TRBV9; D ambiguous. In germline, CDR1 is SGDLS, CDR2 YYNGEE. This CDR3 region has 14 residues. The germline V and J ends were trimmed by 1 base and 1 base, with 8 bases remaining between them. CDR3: CASSVKWGNTEAFF. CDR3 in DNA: TGTGCCAGCAGCGTAAAGTGGGGGAACACTGAAGCTTTCTTT.

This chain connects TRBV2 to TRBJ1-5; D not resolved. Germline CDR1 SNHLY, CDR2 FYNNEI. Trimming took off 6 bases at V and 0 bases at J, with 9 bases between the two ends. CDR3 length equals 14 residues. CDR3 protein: CASRMTYSNQPQHF. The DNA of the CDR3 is TGTGCCAGCAGGATGACCTATAGCAATCAGCCCCAGCATTTT.